This T cell receptor beta chain was observed in a study of response to subunit inactivated influenza vaccine (dated by TCRdb to 2016 to 2018). With respect to the entire study: Deep quantitative profiling of the T cell receptor repertoire was used in the study to follow responses to a trivalent subunit inactivated influenza vaccine.

Library method: RT-PCR. Sequencer: Illumina HiSeq 2500. The public reads were run again by TCRdb, first through fastp at Q25 and then through MiXCR, and only productive beta chains were kept. Every entry covers one CDR3 protein and lists the most common genes and DNA from its rows. For this sample there are some 520,000 distinct CDR3 sequences; approximately 15% appear just once. The ten largest clonotypes hold 3% of the sample. Note on this clonotype: The target of this receptor is not known. Base qualities are not provided; no much larger clone lies one nucleotide away.

Study-wide conclusions, independent of this receptor: According to the authors, only a limited number of new T cells may be recruited by each seasonal influenza vaccination.

Including the terminal cysteine and phenylalanine, the CDR3 comprises 14 residues. The CDR3 DNA has 42 bases and is translated from base 1. The germline V gene encodes CDR1 DFQATT and CDR2 SNEGSKA (reference sequence). The germline ends are 14 bases apart after V is trimmed by 1 base and J by 7 bases. The receptor was isolated from a man between 50 and 69 years old who received an inactivated influenza vaccine. Donor details come from another sample of the same person, matched by shared clones. The sequencing here drew on CD4+ T cells sorted from PBMCs, taken approximately 25 months after vaccination. The chain was built from TRBV20-1 and TRBJ2-1, and the D gene may be TRBD1, 6 bases matching. The CDR3 region reads CSARVPQGLNEQFF. Read as DNA, the sequence is TGCAGTGCTAGAGTCCCGCAGGGGTTGAATGAGCAGTTCTTC.